The clone carrying this T cell receptor (beta chain) has more than one count but fewer than ten. This entry belongs to a study of blood T cell repertoires in COVID-19. Profiling relied on immunoSEQ multiplex PCR, and the TCRdb table lists in-frame clones only, not all of them. The sample lists 430,000 or so clones; roughly 90% were seen once. V lost 1 base and J 3 bases, leaving 7 bases between the germline ends. The CDR3 is 13 residues long. Per the germline V gene, CDR1 is SGDLS and CDR2 is YYNGEE. Source material: PBMCs or T cells enriched from blood (not recorded which). The chain has TRBV9 and TRBJ1-1, with no clear D. The receptor was isolated from a woman in her thirties or forties who had recovered from COVID-19. DNA for the CDR3: TGTGCCAGCAGCGTATCGGTGCACACTGAAGCTTTCTTT. It yields the protein CASSVSVHTEAFF.